The T cell receptor beta chain described here comes from a study of T and B cells in COVID-19 patients. From blood, about 240-550 ng of genomic DNA served as TRB template. Study-wide results and caveats: No sequencing was yet done of CD4+, regulatory or CD8+ subsets, or of SARS-CoV-2-responsive or tetramer+ sorted cells.

Multiplex PCR with BIOMED2 TRB-A/B primer pools amplified TRB rearrangements. TCRdb itself ran the multiplex PCR reads through MiXCR, one entry per CDR3 protein. This table has about 8,900 distinct CDR3 sequences, about 40% appearing once. CDR1 is LNHDA, CDR2 SQIVND, per germline (reference sequence). The CDR3 extends over 20 amino acids. After removal of 4 bases from V and 0 bases from J, the junction contained 15 bases not matched to a gene. By share, this clonotype counts as medium-sized. Its antigen is unknown. The sequencing input was blood. This chain links TRBV19 with TRBJ2-6; the match to TRBD1 covers 7 bases. This clonotype was obtained from a human donor with active COVID-19. CDR3 protein: CASSTGTARHSSSGANVLTF. As DNA, the CDR3 is TGTGCCAGTAGTACCGGGACAGCCCGTCATTCAAGCTCTGGGGCCAACGTCCTGACTTTC.